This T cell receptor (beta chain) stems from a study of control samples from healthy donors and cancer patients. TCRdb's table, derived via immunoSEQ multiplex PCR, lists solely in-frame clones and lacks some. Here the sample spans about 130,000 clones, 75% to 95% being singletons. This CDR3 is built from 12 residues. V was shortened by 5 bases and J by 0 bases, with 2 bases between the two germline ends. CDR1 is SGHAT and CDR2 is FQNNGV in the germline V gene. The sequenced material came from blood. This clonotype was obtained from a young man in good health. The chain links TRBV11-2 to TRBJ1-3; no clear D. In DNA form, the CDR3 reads TGTGCCAGCAGCCCCTCTGGAAACACCATATATTTT. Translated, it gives CASSPSGNTIYF.